The rows below give T cell receptor beta chains drawn from one sample of a study of regulatory T cells in long-lasting Graves disease. TCRdb reprocessed the multiplex PCR reads with MiXCR, giving one entry per CDR3 protein. The sample consists of some 560,000 distinct CDR3 sequences, roughly 15% of them appearing once. These records were also assigned to another study, of T cells in Graves' hyperthyroidism and ophthalmopathy.

Sequenced here: peripheral blood mononuclear cells (PBMCs), sampled at new diagnosis, from a patient treated with antithyroid drugs. These receptors were collected from a woman aged 40 to 65 with Graves disease. Each CDR3 is given with its conserved first and last residue. The D gene is left open where the match is weak. Only some rows state a clone size, as once, few, many or a class for expanded clones.

CDR3nt,CDR3aa,v_gene,d_gene,j_gene,abundance
TGCAGTGCTAGAGAATCAGGACAGGACCTCTACAATGAGCAGTTCTTC,CSARESGQDLYNEQFF,TRBV20-1,TRBD1,TRBJ2-1,many
TGTGCCAGCAGCTTAGTCAGTGGGGGTGAAGCTTTCTTT,CASSLVSGGEAFF,TRBV11-2,-,TRBJ1-1,many
TGTGCCAGCAGCTTAACTGCGGGGGCGTACTACAATGAGCAGTTCTTC,CASSLTAGAYYNEQFF,TRBV7-2,-,TRBJ2-1,-
TGTGCCAGCATCAGTTCACAGGAGAACTATGGCTACACCTTC,CASISSQENYGYTF,TRBV28,-,TRBJ1-2,-
TGTGCCAGCATAGGGACTAGCGGGCAACTTAGCACAGATACGCAGTATTTT,CASIGTSGQLSTDTQYF,TRBV6-1,TRBD2,TRBJ2-3,many
TGTGCCAGCAGCCAAGATCTGACTAGCGGGGGGGAGACCCAGTACTTC,CASSQDLTSGGETQYF,TRBV3-1,TRBD2,TRBJ2-5,many
TGCGCCAGCAGCCCCTCGACAGTGCCAACACGATACGAGCAGTACTTC,CASSPSTVPTRYEQYF,TRBV5-1,-,TRBJ2-7,-
TGCAGTGCTAGAGTGGCTAGCTCTTTCACAGATACGCAGTATTTT,CSARVASSFTDTQYF,TRBV20-1,-,TRBJ2-3,-
TGTGCCAGCAGCAAGGACAGGGTCGGCGAGCAGTACTTC,CASSKDRVGEQYF,TRBV11-1,TRBD1,TRBJ2-7,many
TGTGCCAGCAGCCAACCGACAGGGCTGGGGGTGTTCTTC,CASSQPTGLGVFF,TRBV14,TRBD1,TRBJ2-1,few